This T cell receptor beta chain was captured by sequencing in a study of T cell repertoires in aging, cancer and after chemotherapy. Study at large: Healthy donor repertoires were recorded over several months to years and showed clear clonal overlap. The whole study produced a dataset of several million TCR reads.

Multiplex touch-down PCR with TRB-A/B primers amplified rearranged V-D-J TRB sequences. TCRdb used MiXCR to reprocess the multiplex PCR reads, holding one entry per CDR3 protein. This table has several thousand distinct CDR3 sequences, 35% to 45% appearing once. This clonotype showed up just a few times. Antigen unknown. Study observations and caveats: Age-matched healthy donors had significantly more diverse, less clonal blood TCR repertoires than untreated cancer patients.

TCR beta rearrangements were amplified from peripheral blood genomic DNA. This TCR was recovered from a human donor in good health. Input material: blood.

DNA for the CDR3: TGTGCCAGCACCACCGGGACAGGGGATACCGGGGAGCTGTTTTTT. It encodes CASTTGTGDTGELFF. The genes are TRBV12-3 or TRBV12-4 and TRBJ2-2; 10 bases are a match to TRBD1. The trim removed 7 bases at V and 5 bases at J, leaving 7 bases unmatched. The CDR3 has 15 residues.